This passage covers 13 T cell receptor beta chains from one sample sequenced in a study of OX40 agonist ivuxolimab in advanced cancers. Libraries were prepared by immunoSEQ multiplex PCR; TCRdb keeps only in-frame clonotypes and omits some of them. The sample yields roughly 75,000 clones, about 86% seen once. The sequenced sample was CD4+ or CD8+ T cells sorted from blood, obtained in a trial of the OX40 agonist ivuxolimab. Every receptor here comes from an adult with an advanced solid tumor such as melanoma, head and neck, liver or kidney cancer.

This chain connects TRBV7-9 to TRBJ2-6; D is ambiguous. Trimming shortened V by 5 bases and J by 0 bases, and 8 bases separated the two germline ends. The CDR3 spans 15 residues. Germline-derived CDR1 and CDR2 are SEHNR and FQNEAQ (reference sequence). The DNA for the CDR3 is TGTGCCAGCAGCCCCCGGTTCTCTGGGGCCAACGTCCTGACTTTC. Its protein product is CASSPRFSGANVLTF. Using reference TRBV7-9 and TRBJ2-6 for the parts outside the CDR3, the full variable domain is DTGVSQNPRHKITKRGQNVTFRCDPISEHNRLYWYRQTLGQGPEFLTYFQNEAQLEKSRLLSDRFSAERPKGSFSTLEIQRTEQGDSAMYLCASSPRFSGANVLTFGAGSRLTVL.

The chain links TRBV18 to TRBJ2-3; TRBD2 agrees at 14 bases. J was trimmed by 9 bases and V by 3 bases; bases with no gene match: 5. This CDR3 comprises 15 residues. Germline assignment: CDR1 KGHSH and CDR2 LQKENI. The CDR3, as DNA: TGTGCCAGCTCACCTCGCGGACTAGCGGGGGGCACGCAGTATTTT. Protein: CASSPRGLAGGTQYF. The variable domain in full, with the rest retrieved from reference TRBV18 and TRBJ2-3, is NAGVMQNPRHLVRRRGQEARLRCSPMKGHSHVYWYRQLPEEGLKFMVYLQKENIIDESGMPKERFSAEFPKEGPSILRIQQVVRGDSAAYFCASSPRGLAGGTQYFGPGTRLTVL.

V is TRBV19 and J is TRBJ1-4; perhaps TRBD1 as D (5 bases). CDR1 LNHDA and CDR2 SQIVND come from the germline V gene (reference sequence). Trimming left V 3 bases short and J 8 bases short, with 10 bases between. The CDR3 runs to 13 residues. CDR3 in amino acids: CASSITRAEKLFF. Written as DNA, the CDR3 is TGTGCCAGTAGTATTACCAGGGCCGAAAAACTGTTTTTT.

The rearrangement joins TRBV7-8 to TRBJ1-6; 10 nucleotides line up with TRBD1. V lost 3 bases and J lost 10; bases outside the gene matches: 3. Germline V lookup: CDR1 SGHVS, CDR2 FQNEAQ. This CDR3 spans 14 amino acids. DNA for the CDR3: TGTGCCAGCAGCTTTGGGACAGGGGAATCACCCCTCCACTTT. Protein sequence: CASSFGTGESPLHF.

This chain uses TRBV6-1 with TRBJ2-7; a weak D match, TRBD1 (6 bases). CDR3 length: 15 residues. Germline assignment: CDR1 MNHNS and CDR2 SASEGT. Deletions cut 4 bases from V and 4 bases from J, with 17 bases between. The CDR3 DNA follows: TGTGCCAGCAGTGCCCCCGGGACACGGGGTTACGAGCAGTACTTC. Residues: CASSAPGTRGYEQYF.

In its sample, this clone was seen once. This rearrangement joins TRBV4-3 to TRBJ2-3; the D is unclear. Germline CDR1 and CDR2: LGHNA and YSLEER. Trimming stripped 0 bases from V and 0 bases from J, with 10 bases between. This CDR3 contains 16 residues. CDR3 loop: CASSQEYPKSTDTQYF. The CDR3 DNA is TGCGCCAGCAGCCAAGAGTACCCAAAGAGCACAGATACGCAGTATTTT.

The rearrangement uses TRBV10-3 and TRBJ2-7; TRBD1 agrees at 11 bases. Germline V gene lookup returns CDR1 ENHRY and CDR2 SYGVKD. The CDR3 extends over 17 amino acids. The trim removed 2 bases at V and 6 bases at J, leaving 12 bases unmatched. Here the CDR3 DNA reads TGTGCCATCAGTGAGAGGGGTGGGACAGGGGGATCACGCGAGCAGTACTTC. Protein sequence: CAISERGGTGGSREQYF.

The chain uses TRBV7-9 and TRBJ2-5; D remains ambiguous. The CDR3 spans 13 residues. Per germline, CDR1 SEHNR and CDR2 FQNEAQ (reference sequence). V lost 5 bases and J lost 5, with 12 bases in between. CDR3 amino acids: CASSPSERETQYF. CDR3 nucleotides: TGTGCCAGCAGCCCCTCTGAAAGGGAGACCCAGTACTTC.

This clone showed up just a few times. This chain connects TRBV2 to TRBJ2-1; the D is unclear. V was pared by 7 bases and J by 4 bases, with 5 bases between. The CDR3 loop spans 11 amino acids. Germline V gene sequence: CDR1 SNHLY, CDR2 FYNNEI. The CDR3 here is CASMMYNEQFF. CDR3 bases: TGTGCCAGCATGATGTACAATGAGCAGTTCTTC.

This chain connects TRBV5-1 to TRBJ2-2; D might be TRBD1 (5 bases). Trimming shortened V by 0 bases and J by 4 bases, and 10 bases separated the two germline ends. CDR1 and CDR2 from the germline V gene are SGHRS and YFSETQ. The CDR3 extends over 15 amino acids. This CDR3 is CASSLVRGTTGELFF. The CDR3 coding sequence is TGCGCCAGCAGCTTGGTAAGGGGAACCACCGGGGAGCTGTTTTTT.

This clone was recorded only once. This chain connects TRBV10-3 to TRBJ2-1, with a weak D call TRBD2 (7 bases). In germline, CDR1 is ENHRY, CDR2 SYGVKD. Trimming cost V 10 bases and J 9 bases, with 22 bases left between them. CDR3 length: 14 amino acids. CDR3 protein: CATSRGASEGEQFF. CDR3 sequence (DNA): TGTGCCACCAGCCGGGGGGCTAGCGAGGGTGAGCAGTTCTTC.

The chain links TRBV11-2 to TRBJ2-1; D remains ambiguous. Per germline, CDR1 SGHAT and CDR2 FQNNGV. CDR3 length: 15 amino acids. V lost 5 bases and J lost 1, with 12 bases in between. For the CDR3, the DNA is TGTGCCAGCAGCCCCCAGCGAGAGTCCTACAATGAGCAGTTCTTC. Encoded protein: CASSPQRESYNEQFF.

The rearrangement links TRBV5-1 to TRBJ1-2, with no clear D. V shed 4 bases and J shed 3 bases, with 13 bases lying between them. This CDR3 is 14 amino acids long. Germline V gene sequence: CDR1 SGHRS, CDR2 YFSETQ. The chain's CDR3 is CASSQERGYYGYTF. Here the CDR3 DNA reads TGCGCCAGCAGCCAGGAGCGGGGTTACTATGGCTACACCTTC.